The T cell receptor (beta chain) described here comes from a study of blood T cell repertoires in COVID-19. For the study at large: The United States, Italy and Spain supplied acute and convalescent COVID-19 samples. PBMCs, B-cell-depleted T cells, or T cells provided the cDNA or gDNA that made up the material.

Those who participated ranged in age from roughly 18 to 100 years and resided in some 24 US areas. Sequencing was performed with immunoSEQ multiplex PCR; in TCRdb, only in-frame clones are kept and a portion is missing. The table has approximately 170,000 clones, approximately 80% seen once. The CDR3 spans 14 residues. Trimming removed 0 bases at V and 5 bases at J, with 11 bases between. Germline loops: CDR1 SGDLS, CDR2 YYNGEE. The receptor comes from a man between 35 and 55 years old who had recovered from COVID-19. The sample comprised PBMCs or T cells enriched from blood (not recorded which). The rearrangement joins TRBV9 to TRBJ1-1; D is unresolved. CDR3 residues: CASSVGLSGTEAFF. The DNA of the CDR3 is TGTGCCAGCAGCGTAGGCCTTTCCGGGACTGAAGCTTTCTTT.